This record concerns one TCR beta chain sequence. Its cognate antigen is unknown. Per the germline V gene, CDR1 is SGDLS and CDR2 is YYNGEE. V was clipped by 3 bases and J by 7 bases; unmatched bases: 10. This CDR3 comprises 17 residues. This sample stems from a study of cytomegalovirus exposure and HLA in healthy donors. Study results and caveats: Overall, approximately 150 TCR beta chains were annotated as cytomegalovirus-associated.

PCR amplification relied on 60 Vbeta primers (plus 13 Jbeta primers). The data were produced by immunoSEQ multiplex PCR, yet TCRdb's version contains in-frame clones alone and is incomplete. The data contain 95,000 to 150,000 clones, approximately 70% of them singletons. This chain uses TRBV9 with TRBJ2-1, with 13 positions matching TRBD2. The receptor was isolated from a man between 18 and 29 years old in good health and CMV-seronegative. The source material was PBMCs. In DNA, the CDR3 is TGTGCCAGCAGCGAGAGGTGGACTAGCGGGAGTGCAAATGAGCAGTTCTTC. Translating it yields CASSERWTSGSANEQFF.